The TCR beta chain under discussion was sequenced for a study of T cell repertoires in cytomegalovirus infection. MiXCR, run by TCRdb on the reads, gives a single entry per CDR3 protein. The sample has roughly 200,000 distinct CDR3 sequences; about 15% are singletons. This clonotype was seen more than once but under ten times. Germline lookup yields CDR1 DFQATT and CDR2 SNEGSKA (reference sequence). The V and J ends lost 4 bases and 3 bases, in that order; junction bases with no gene match: 6. CDR3 size: 14 residues. The sample taken for sequencing was CD8+ T cells from PBMCs. This TCR was recovered from a human donor in good health (CMV status not recorded). Some clones in this sample may be carry-over from other donors' samples. V gene TRBV20-1 combines with J gene TRBJ2-1; TRBD1 agrees at 7 bases. CDR3 bases: TGCAGTGCTACACGTCGGGACAGCTACAATGAGCAGTTCTTC. Its protein is CSATRRDSYNEQFF.